This TCR beta chain was profiled in a study of blood T cell repertoires in COVID-19. Across the whole study: Researchers got acute and convalescent COVID-19 samples from the United States, Italy and Spain.

Under the authors' procedure: Scientists estimated how many nucleated cells there were by amplifying reference gene primers. Using immunoSEQ multiplex PCR, the repertoire was profiled, and TCRdb retains in-frame clones only, with some absent. V, J and clone size are taken as reported in that table, and D and trimming were inferred from the DNA itself. The sample includes 150,000 to 200,000 clones, about 90% of them seen just once. This clone has a handful of counts. The same CDR3 also results from other DNA sequences found in this sample. This clonotype was obtained from a man aged 40-50 years with active or convalescent COVID-19. Sequenced input: peripheral blood.

CDR3 amino acids: CASSFDRATDTQYF. In DNA, the CDR3 is TGTGCCAGCAGCTTTGACAGGGCGACAGATACGCAGTATTTT. This rearrangement joins TRBV7-3 to TRBJ2-3; 7 bases fit TRBD1. The CDR3 is 14 amino acids. V shed 3 bases and J 3 bases; nucleotides not matched to a gene: 3. Looked up from germline, CDR1 is SGHTA and CDR2 is FQGTGA. Supplemented by reference TRBV7-3 and TRBJ2-3, the full variable domain reads GAGVSQTPSNKVTEKGKYVELRCDPISGHTALYWYRQSLGQGPEFLIYFQGTGAADDSGLPNDRFFAVRPEGSVSTLKIQRTERGDSAVYLCASSFDRATDTQYFGPGTRLTVL.